This TCR beta chain is drawn from a study of blood T cell repertoires in COVID-19. Study-wide context: The United States, Italy and Spain were the sources of the acute and convalescent COVID-19 samples. Sources were T cells, B-cell-depleted T cells, or PBMCs; the material itself was cDNA or gDNA.

In the source study's methods: By means of reference gene primer amplification, nucleated cell counts were estimated. This table comes from immunoSEQ multiplex PCR, and its TCRdb copy is limited to in-frame clones, with some not included. V, J and clone size are taken as reported in that table, and D and trimming were inferred from the DNA itself. Of about 50,000 clones listed, 75% to 90% are singletons. The sequence derives from a man aged 55 to 70 with acute or convalescent COVID-19. The specimen was peripheral blood.

Written as DNA, the CDR3 is TGTGCCAGCAGTTTCCCTCGGGCTAGCGGGAGCAATGAGCAGTTCTTC. Protein product: CASSFPRASGSNEQFF. The genes are TRBV27 and TRBJ2-1; the match to TRBD2 covers 10 bases. This CDR3 spans 16 amino acids. V shed 3 bases, J shed 6 bases, and the junction held 8 bases outside the gene matches. The germline CDR1 and CDR2 sequences are MNHEY and SMNVEV (reference sequence).